The entry below gives a single TCR beta chain sequence along with its context. The sample belongs to a study of blood T cell repertoires in COVID-19. Turning to the study itself: Acute and convalescent COVID-19 specimens originated in the United States, Italy and Spain. PBMCs, B-cell-depleted T cells, or T cells provided the cDNA or gDNA that made up the material.

With V trimmed by 5 bases and J by 6 bases, 6 bases remained unmatched. The CDR3 is 15 amino acids. CDR1 and CDR2 (germline): LGHNT, FRNRAP. The table came from immunoSEQ multiplex PCR; TCRdb's copy has only in-frame clones and leaves some out. The sample consists of 250,000 to 400,000 clones, approximately 88% of them appearing once. Seattle patients were enrolled while actively infected and followed longitudinally. The TCR comes from a woman in her twenties or thirties with COVID-19, enrolled during active disease. This chain joins TRBV12-5 and TRBJ1-6; 8 positions match TRBD1. Specimen: peripheral blood. The CDR3 DNA is TGTGCTAGTGGTCTTCTCGACAGGGGTAATTCACCCCTCCACTTT. Residues: CASGLLDRGNSPLHF.